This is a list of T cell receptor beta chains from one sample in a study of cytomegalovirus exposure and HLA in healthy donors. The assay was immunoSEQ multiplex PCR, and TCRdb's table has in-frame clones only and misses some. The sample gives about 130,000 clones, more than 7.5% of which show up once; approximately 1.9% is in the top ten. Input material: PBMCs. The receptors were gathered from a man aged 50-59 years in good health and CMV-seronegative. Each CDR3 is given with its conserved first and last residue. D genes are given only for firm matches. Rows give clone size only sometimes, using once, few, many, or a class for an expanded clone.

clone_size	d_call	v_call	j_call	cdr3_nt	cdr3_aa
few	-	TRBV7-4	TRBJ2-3	TGTGCCAGCAGCACGGACGGGGGTTGGGCCGCAGATACGCAGTATTTT	CASSTDGGWAADTQYF
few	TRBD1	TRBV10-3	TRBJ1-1	TGTGCCATCAGATCAAGGACAGGGGAAACTGAAGCTTTCTTT	CAIRSRTGETEAFF
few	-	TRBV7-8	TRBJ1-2	TGTGCCAGCAGCCCGGGCCGGGACACTTCCTATGGCTACACCTTC	CASSPGRDTSYGYTF
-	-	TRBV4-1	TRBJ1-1	TGCGCCAGCAGCCGAAATACCGGAGCCAGGGGATACACTGAAGCTTTCTTT	CASSRNTGARGYTEAFF
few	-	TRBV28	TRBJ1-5	TGTGCCAGTACTCAGGGGTTTGGCAATCAGCCCCAGCATTTT	CASTQGFGNQPQHF
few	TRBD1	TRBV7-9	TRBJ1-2	TGTGCCAGCAGCCGCAAAGGGGGCGGCCATGGCTACACCTTC	CASSRKGGGHGYTF
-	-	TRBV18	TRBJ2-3	TGTGCCAGCTCACGGTCTAGCGATCGCACAGATACGCAGTATTTT	CASSRSSDRTDTQYF
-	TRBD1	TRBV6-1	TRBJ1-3	TGTGCCAGCAGTGACAGGGGGCGAGGAAACACCATATATTTT	CASSDRGRGNTIYF
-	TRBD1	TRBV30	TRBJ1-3	TGTGCCTGGAGTGGGGACAGTGTCCTCTCTGGAAACACCATATATTTT	CAWSGDSVLSGNTIYF
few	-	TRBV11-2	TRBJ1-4	TGTGCCAGCAGCTTAGGGGGGGGCAGGGGCGGTGAAAAACTGTTTTTT	CASSLGGGRGGEKLFF
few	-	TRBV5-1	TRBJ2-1	TGCGCCAGCAGCTTGGTAGCGGAGATCTACAATGAGCAGTTCTTC	CASSLVAEIYNEQFF
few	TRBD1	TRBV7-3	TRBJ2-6	TGTGCCAGCAGCTTAAAGGACAGGGGGTTCTCTGGGGCCAACGTCCTGACTTTC	CASSLKDRGFSGANVLTF
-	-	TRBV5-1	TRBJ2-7	TGCGCCAGCAGCTTGTCCAGGGAATACGAGCAGTACTTC	CASSLSREYEQYF
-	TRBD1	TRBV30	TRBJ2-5	TGTGCCTGGAGTGGACAGGGGTTGGAGACCCAGTACTTC	CAWSGQGLETQYF
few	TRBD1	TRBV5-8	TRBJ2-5	TGTGCCAGCAGCTTGGTTGGGTCAGGGGGCAGGAAGACCCAGTACTTC	CASSLVGSGGRKTQYF
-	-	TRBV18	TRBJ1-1	TGTGCCAGCTCACCGACCAGGGGTGTGGGCACTGAAGCTTTCTTT	CASSPTRGVGTEAFF
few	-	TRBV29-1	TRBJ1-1	TGCAGCGTGGGCCGGGAAAGAAACACTGAAGCTTTCTTT	CSVGRERNTEAFF
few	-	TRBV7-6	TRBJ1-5	TGTGCCAGCAGCTTGGGGGAGGGTAGGCAGCCCCAGCATTTT	CASSLGEGRQPQHF
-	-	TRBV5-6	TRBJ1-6	TGTGCCAGCAGCTTGGGTAGTTCACCCAGGGATTATAATTCACCCCTCCACTTT	CASSLGSSPRDYNSPLHF
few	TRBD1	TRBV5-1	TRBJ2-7	TGCGCCAGCAGCTCTCCCCGGGCAGGGGGATCCTACGAGCAGTACTTC	CASSSPRAGGSYEQYF
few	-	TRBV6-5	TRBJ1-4	TGTGCCAGCAGACGACAGGCCTCGACGGATGAAAAACTGTTTTTT	CASRRQASTDEKLFF
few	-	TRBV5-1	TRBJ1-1	TGCGCCAGCAGCTTGGGTGGGGGGGAGACCACTGAAGCTTTCTTT	CASSLGGGETTEAFF
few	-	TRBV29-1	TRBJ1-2	TGCAGCGCTACTAGGAGTAACTATGGCTACACCTTC	CSATRSNYGYTF
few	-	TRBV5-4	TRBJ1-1	TGTGCCAGCAGCTTGGTGCCTCAGGGTGTATTGGACACTGAAGCTTTCTTT	CASSLVPQGVLDTEAFF
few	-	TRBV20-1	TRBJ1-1	TGCAGTGCCGGCGGGAACACTGAAGCTTTCTTT	CSAGGNTEAFF
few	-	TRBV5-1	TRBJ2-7	TGCGCCAGCAGCTTCAGAGGGGGAGAGGACGAGCAGTACTTC	CASSFRGGEDEQYF
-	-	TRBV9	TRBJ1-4	TGTGCCAGCAGCGCGACAGCAACTAATGAAAAACTGTTTTTT	CASSATATNEKLFF
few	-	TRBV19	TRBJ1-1	TGTGCCAGTAGTGATTTAGGAACCAGGGTTAGTAAGAACACTGAAGCTTTCTTT	CASSDLGTRVSKNTEAFF
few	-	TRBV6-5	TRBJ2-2	TGTGCCAGCAGCTATCTAAAAGGGGTTACCGGGGAGCTGTTTTTT	CASSYLKGVTGELFF
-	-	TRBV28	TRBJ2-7	TGTGCCAGCAGTTTACAGAATTCCTACGAGCAGTACTTC	CASSLQNSYEQYF
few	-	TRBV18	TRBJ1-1	TGTGCCAGCTCAACCCAACAGGGCGAAGCTTTCTTT	CASSTQQGEAFF
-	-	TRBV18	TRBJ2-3	TGTGCCAGCTCACCTTCCGGGATCCCTAGCACAGATACGCAGTATTTT	CASSPSGIPSTDTQYF
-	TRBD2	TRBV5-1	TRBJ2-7	TGCGCCAGCAGCTCGGAGGGACTAGCGGGGGGGAGCGAGCAGTACTTC	CASSSEGLAGGSEQYF
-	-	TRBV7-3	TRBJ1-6	TGTGCCAGCAGCCCGGGACTGCGTTCACCCCTCCACTTT	CASSPGLRSPLHF
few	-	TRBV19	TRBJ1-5	TGTGCCACCTCAGCACGGCGGGATCAGCCCCAGCATTTT	CATSARRDQPQHF
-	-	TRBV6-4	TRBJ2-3	TGTGCCAGCAGAAACCAGGGTGGGAGCACAGATACGCAGTATTTT	CASRNQGGSTDTQYF
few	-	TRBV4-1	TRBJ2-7	TGCGCCAGCAGCCTGTCCTTGGAGCTCGAGCAGTACTTC	CASSLSLELEQYF
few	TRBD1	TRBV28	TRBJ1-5	TGTGCCAGCAGACTACAGGGGCGAAGCAATCAGCCCCAGCATTTT	CASRLQGRSNQPQHF
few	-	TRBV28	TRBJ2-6	TGTGCCAGCAGTTTGCAGGGCGGTGGGGCCAACGTCCTGACTTTC	CASSLQGGGANVLTF
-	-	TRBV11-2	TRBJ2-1	TGTGCCAGCAGCCCCAGTCCGGGATATGAGCAGTTCTTC	CASSPSPGYEQFF
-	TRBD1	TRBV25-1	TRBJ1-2	TGTGCCAGCAGTGAATTCCTAGATGGGACAGGGAAGGACTATGGCTACACCTTC	CASSEFLDGTGKDYGYTF
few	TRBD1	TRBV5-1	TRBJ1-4	TGCGCCAGCAGCTCACCCGGGACAGGGAATGAAAAACTGTTTTTT	CASSSPGTGNEKLFF
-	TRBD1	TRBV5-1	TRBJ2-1	TGCGCCAGCAACGAACAGGGGAGCTCCTACAATGAGCAGTTCTTC	CASNEQGSSYNEQFF
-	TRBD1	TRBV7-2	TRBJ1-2	TGTGCCAGCAGCTTAGATTGGGACAGAGGGGGCTACACCTTC	CASSLDWDRGGYTF
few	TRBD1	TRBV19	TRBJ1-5	TGTGCCAGTAGTGACCGGGACAGCAGCTATCAGCCCCAGCATTTT	CASSDRDSSYQPQHF
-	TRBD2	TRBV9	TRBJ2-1	TGTGCCAGCAGCGTATGGGTAGCGGGAGGGCCCGGTGAGCAGTTCTTC	CASSVWVAGGPGEQFF
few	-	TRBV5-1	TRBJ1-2	TGCGCCAGCAGCTTACGCCAGAGGGCCGACGGCTACACCTTC	CASSLRQRADGYTF
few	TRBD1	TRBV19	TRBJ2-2	TGTGCCAGTAGTGTAACCGGGACAGGTCGCTCGGGGGAGCTGTTTTTT	CASSVTGTGRSGELFF
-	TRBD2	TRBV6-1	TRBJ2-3	TGTGCCAGCAGTGAAAAAACTAGCGGGGAACAGGGGACGCAGTATTTT	CASSEKTSGEQGTQYF
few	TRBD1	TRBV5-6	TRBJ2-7	TGTGCCAGCAGCTTGGCACCCGGGACAGGGGCGTACGAGCAGTACTTC	CASSLAPGTGAYEQYF
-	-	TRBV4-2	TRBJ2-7	TGTGCCAGCAGCCAAGAACCGGCGGGGCGCTCCTACGAGCAGTACTTC	CASSQEPAGRSYEQYF
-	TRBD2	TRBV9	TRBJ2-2	TGTGCCAGCACTGCGGGGGATTACACCGGGGAGCTGTTTTTT	CASTAGDYTGELFF
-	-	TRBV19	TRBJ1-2	TGTGCCTCTCGGGTAACGGACTATGGCTACACCTTC	CASRVTDYGYTF